This T cell receptor (beta chain) was sequenced during a study of cytotoxic CD8 clonotypes in ibrutinib-treated CLL. Study overall: Response samples were taken after a median of approximately 13 months on treatment, range 6 to 36. General study points: Exceeding age-matched healthy donors, baseline clonality also tracked the counts of circulating CD8+ T cells. Sampling schedules were unmatched across sustained-remission and progressing patients.

Frozen-stored PBMCs produced approximately 1.9 micrograms of genomic DNA for TCR beta libraries. A word on this clone: What it binds is not known.

Germline loops: CDR1 SGHDT, CDR2 YYEEEE. J gave up 4 bases and V 4 bases, and 10 bases lay outside the gene matches. There are 18 residues in the CDR3. Method: immunoSEQ multiplex PCR; TCRdb's copy keeps in-frame clones and lacks some. The sample records around 76,000 clones, around four fifths being singletons. The sequence derives from a human donor with chronic lymphocytic leukemia. The starting material was PBMCs, obtained after 24 months of ibrutinib treatment. This sequence joins TRBV5-6 and TRBJ2-5; 16 bases match TRBD2. Here the CDR3 reads CASSAGLAGGRGRETQYF. CDR3 in DNA: TGTGCCAGCAGCGCGGGACTAGCGGGAGGGCGGGGGCGAGAGACCCAGTACTTC. Together with reference TRBV5-6 and TRBJ2-5, the CDR3 gives the full variable domain: DAGVTQSPTHLIKTRGQQVTLRCSPKSGHDTVSWYQQALGQGPQFIFQYYEEEERQRGNFPDRFSGHQFPNYSSELNVNALLLGDSALYLCASSAGLAGGRGRETQYFGPGTRLLVL.